This TCR beta chain is from a study of blood T cell repertoires in COVID-19. Study details: There were acute and convalescent COVID-19 samples, and they came from the United States, Italy and Spain.

Allocation to cohorts depended on clinical history reported by the participants. The CDR3 has 16 residues. V lost 4 bases to trimming and J lost 4 bases, with 16 bases between them. From germline, CDR1 is LGHDT and CDR2 YNNKEL (reference sequence). Clones were sequenced by immunoSEQ multiplex PCR, and TCRdb holds only the in-frame ones, with some missing. Here the sample spans about 300,000 clones, nearly 90% being singletons. The sequencing sample was made of PBMCs or T cells enriched from blood (not recorded which). The chain combines TRBV3-1 (or the pseudogene TRBV3-2) with TRBJ2-2; D may be TRBD2 (5 bases). The clonotype comes from a woman aged 45-65 years who had been exposed to COVID-19. CDR3 region: CASSPTTSRGTGELFF. The CDR3 DNA reads TGTGCCAGCAGCCCTACTACGAGCCGGGGCACCGGGGAGCTGTTTTTT.